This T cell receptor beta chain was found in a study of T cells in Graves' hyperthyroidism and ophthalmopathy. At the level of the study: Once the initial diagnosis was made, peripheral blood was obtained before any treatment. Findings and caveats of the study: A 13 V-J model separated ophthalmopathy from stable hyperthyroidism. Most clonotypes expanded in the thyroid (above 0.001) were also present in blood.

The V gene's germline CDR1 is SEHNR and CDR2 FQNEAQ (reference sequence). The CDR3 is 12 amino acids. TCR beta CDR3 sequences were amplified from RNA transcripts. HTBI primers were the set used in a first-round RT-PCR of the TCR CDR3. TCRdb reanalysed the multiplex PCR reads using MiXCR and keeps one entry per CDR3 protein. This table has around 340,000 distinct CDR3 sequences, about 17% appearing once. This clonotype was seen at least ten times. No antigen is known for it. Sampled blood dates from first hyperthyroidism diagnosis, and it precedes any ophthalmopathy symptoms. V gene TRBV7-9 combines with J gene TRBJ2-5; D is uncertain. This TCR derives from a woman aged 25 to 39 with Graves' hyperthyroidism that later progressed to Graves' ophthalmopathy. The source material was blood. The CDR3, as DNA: TGTGCGACCCAAGGCGGCGGAGAGACCCAGTACTTC. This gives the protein CATQGGGETQYF.